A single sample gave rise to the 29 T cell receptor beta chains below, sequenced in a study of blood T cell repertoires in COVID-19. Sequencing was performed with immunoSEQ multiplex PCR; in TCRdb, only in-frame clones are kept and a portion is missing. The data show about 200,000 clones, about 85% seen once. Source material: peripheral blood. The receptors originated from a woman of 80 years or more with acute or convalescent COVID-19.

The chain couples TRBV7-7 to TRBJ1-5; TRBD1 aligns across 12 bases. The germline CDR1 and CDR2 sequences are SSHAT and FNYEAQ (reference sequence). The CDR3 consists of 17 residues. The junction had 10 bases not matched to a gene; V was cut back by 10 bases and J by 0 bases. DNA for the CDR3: TGTGCCACGGGACAGGGGGCATTCAGGGATAGCAATCAGCCCCAGCATTTT. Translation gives CATGQGAFRDSNQPQHF.

The CDR3 coding sequence is TGTGCCAGCAGCCCGGGCGGGGGACTAGCGGGACTTTACGAGCAGTACTTC. As protein: CASSPGGGLAGLYEQYF. The J gene is TRBJ2-7, the V gene TRBV5-6; 13 nucleotides match TRBD2. Trimming at V came to 4 bases and at J to 4 bases, leaving 11 bases not matched to a gene. The CDR3 contains 17 residues. Germline CDR1 is SGHDT and CDR2 is YYEEEE.

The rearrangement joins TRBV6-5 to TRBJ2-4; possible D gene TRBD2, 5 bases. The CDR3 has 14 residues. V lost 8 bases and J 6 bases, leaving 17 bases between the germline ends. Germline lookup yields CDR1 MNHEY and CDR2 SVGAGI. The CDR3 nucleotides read TGTGCCAGCGAGAAACCCTCGGGAAGAAACATTCAGTACTTC. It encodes CASEKPSGRNIQYF.

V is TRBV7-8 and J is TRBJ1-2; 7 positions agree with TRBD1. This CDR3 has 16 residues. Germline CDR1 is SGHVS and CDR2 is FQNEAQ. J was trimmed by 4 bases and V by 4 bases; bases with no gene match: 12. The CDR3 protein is CASSYASGGKVYGYTF. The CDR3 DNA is TGTGCCAGCAGCTACGCCTCAGGGGGAAAGGTCTATGGCTACACCTTC.

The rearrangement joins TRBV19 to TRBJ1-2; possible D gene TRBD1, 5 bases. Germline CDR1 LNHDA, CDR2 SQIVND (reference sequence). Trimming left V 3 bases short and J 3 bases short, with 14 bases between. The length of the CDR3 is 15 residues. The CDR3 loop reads CASSIFPDIYYGYTF. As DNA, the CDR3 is TGTGCCAGTAGTATTTTTCCGGACATTTACTATGGCTACACCTTC.

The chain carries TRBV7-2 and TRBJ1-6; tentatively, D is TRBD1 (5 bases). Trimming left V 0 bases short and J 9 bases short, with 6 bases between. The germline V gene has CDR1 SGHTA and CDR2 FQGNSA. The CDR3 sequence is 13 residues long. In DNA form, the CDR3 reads TGTGCCAGCAGCTTAGCGGGGGGTTCACCCCTCCACTTT. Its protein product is CASSLAGGSPLHF.

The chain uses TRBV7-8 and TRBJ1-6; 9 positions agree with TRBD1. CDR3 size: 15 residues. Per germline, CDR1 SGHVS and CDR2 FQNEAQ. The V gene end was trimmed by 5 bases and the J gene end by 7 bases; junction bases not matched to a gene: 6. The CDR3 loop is CASSRRDRENSPLHF. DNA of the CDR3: TGTGCCAGCAGCCGGAGGGACAGGGAAAATTCACCCCTCCACTTT.

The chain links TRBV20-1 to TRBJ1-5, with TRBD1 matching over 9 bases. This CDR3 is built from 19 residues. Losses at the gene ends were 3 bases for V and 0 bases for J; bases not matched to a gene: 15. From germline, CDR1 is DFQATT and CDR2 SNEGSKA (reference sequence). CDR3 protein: CSASGPPGQGIYSNQPQHF. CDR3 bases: TGCAGTGCTAGTGGTCCTCCGGGACAGGGAATTTATAGCAATCAGCCCCAGCATTTT.

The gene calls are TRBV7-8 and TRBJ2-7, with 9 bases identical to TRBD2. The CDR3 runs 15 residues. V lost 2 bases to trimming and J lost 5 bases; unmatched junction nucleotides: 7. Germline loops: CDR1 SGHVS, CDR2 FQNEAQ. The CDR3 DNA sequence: TGTGCCAGCAGCTTACTAGCGGGGATTCCTGACGAGCAGTACTTC. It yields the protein CASSLLAGIPDEQYF. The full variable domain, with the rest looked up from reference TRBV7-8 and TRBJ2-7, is GAGVSQSPRYKVAKRGQDVALRCDPISGHVSLFWYQQALGQGPEFLTYFQNEAQLDKSGLPSDRFFAERPEGSVSTLKIQRTQQEDSAVYLCASSLLAGIPDEQYFGPGTRLTVT.

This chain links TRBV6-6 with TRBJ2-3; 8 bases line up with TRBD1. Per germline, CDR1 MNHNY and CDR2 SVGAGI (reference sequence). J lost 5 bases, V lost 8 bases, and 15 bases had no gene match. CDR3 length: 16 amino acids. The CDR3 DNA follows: TGTGCCAGCGTACAAGGGTCGGCAGGGGGCCAAGATACGCAGTATTTT. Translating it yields CASVQGSAGGQDTQYF.

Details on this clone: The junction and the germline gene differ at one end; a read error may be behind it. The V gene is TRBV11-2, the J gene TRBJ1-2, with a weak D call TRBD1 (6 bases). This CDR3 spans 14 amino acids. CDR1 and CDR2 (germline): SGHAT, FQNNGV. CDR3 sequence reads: CASNLQGWYYGYTF. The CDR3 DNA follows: TGTGCCAGCAACTTACAGGGATGGTACTATGGCTACACCTTC. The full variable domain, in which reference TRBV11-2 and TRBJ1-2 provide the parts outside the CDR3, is EAGVAQSPRYKIIEKRQSVAFWCNPISGHATLYWYQQILGQGPKLLIQFQNNGVVDDSQLPKDRFSAERLKGVDSTLKIQPAKLEDSAVYLCASNLQGWYYGYTFGSGTRLTVV.

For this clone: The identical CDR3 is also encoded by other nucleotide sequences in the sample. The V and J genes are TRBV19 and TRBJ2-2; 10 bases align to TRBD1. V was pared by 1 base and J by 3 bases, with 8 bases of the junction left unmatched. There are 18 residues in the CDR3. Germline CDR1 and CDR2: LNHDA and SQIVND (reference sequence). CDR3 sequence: CASSIGGGTGVDTGELFF. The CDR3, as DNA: TGTGCCAGTAGTATAGGGGGCGGGACAGGGGTTGACACCGGGGAGCTGTTTTTT.

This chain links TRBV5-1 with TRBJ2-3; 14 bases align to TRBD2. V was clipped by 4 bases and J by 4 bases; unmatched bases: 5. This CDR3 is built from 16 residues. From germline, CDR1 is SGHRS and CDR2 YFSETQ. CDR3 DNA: TGCGCCAGCAGCCAGGGACTAGCGGGAGAAGCAGATACGCAGTATTTT. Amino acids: CASSQGLAGEADTQYF.

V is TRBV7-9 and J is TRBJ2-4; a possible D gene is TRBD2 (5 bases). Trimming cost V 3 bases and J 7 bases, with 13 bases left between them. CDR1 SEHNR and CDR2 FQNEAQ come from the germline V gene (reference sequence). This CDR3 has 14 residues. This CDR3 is CASSFPGMGNIQYF. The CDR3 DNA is TGTGCCAGCAGCTTCCCGGGAATGGGGAACATTCAGTACTTC.

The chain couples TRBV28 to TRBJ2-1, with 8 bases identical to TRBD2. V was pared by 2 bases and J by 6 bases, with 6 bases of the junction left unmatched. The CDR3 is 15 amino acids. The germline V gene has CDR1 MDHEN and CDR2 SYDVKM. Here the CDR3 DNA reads TGTGCCAGCAGTTTAAGGACTAGCTTCTCCAATGAGCAGTTCTTC. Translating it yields CASSLRTSFSNEQFF.

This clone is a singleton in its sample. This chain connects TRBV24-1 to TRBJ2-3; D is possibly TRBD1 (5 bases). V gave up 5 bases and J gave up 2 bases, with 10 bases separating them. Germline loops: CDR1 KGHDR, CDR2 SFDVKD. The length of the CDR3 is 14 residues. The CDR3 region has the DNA TGTGCCACCAGTGCCGCAGGGTACACAGATACGCAGTATTTT. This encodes CATSAAGYTDTQYF.

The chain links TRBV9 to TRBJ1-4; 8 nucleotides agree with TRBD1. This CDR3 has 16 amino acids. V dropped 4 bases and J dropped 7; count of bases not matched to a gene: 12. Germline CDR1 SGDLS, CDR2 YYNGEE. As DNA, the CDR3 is TGTGCCAGCAGCCCGTCGCTAAGCGGACAGGGTGAAAAACTGTTTTTT. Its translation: CASSPSLSGQGEKLFF.

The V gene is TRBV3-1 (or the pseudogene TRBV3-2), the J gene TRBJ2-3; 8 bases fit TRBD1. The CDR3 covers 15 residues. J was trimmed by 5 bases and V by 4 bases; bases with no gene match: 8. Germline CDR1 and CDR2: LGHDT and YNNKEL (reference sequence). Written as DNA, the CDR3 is TGTGCCAGCAGCCTTCGACAGGGGAGCGGAGATACGCAGTATTTT. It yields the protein CASSLRQGSGDTQYF.

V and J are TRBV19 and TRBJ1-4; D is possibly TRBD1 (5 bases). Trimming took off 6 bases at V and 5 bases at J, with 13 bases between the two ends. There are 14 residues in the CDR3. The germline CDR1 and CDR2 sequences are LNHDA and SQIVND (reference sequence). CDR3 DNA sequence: TGTGCCAGTAGGCGGGACGGACGAAATGAAAAACTGTTTTTT. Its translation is CASRRDGRNEKLFF.

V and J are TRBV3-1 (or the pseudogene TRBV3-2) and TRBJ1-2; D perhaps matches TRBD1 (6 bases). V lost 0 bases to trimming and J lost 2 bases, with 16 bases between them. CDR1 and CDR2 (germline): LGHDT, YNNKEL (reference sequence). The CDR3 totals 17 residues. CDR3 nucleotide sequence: TGTGCCAGCAGCCAAGATAGGGGGGGCGCTTACAACTATGGCTACACCTTC. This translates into CASSQDRGGAYNYGYTF.

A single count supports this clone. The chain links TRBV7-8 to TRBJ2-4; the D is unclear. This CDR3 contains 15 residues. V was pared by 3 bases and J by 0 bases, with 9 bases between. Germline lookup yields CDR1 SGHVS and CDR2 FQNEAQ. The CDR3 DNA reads TGTGCCAGCAGCTTCTCTGTCCTAGCCAAAAACATTCAGTACTTC. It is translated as CASSFSVLAKNIQYF.

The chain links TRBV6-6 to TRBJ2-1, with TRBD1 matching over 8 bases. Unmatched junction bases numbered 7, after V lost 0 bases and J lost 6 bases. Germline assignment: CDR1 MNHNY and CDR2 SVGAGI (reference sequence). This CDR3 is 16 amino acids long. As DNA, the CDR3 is TGTGCCAGCAGTTACTCTTTGACAGGGGCTGGCAATGAGCAGTTCTTC. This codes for CASSYSLTGAGNEQFF.

The CDR3 reads CASSLSSGSYNEQFF. The CDR3, as DNA: TGTGCCAGCAGCTTATCTAGCGGGTCTTACAATGAGCAGTTCTTC. J is TRBJ2-1 and V is TRBV11-2; TRBD2 agrees at 8 bases. V shed 2 bases, J shed 4 bases, and the junction held 4 bases outside the gene matches. The CDR3 loop spans 15 amino acids. Germline-derived CDR1 and CDR2 are SGHAT and FQNNGV.

This CDR3 is CASSVGGRVTDTQYF. The CDR3 DNA reads TGTGCCAGCAGCGTCGGCGGGAGAGTGACAGATACGCAGTATTTT. The genes are TRBV9 and TRBJ2-3; 7 nucleotides align to TRBD2. The CDR3 length is 15 residues. Germline V gives CDR1 SGDLS, CDR2 YYNGEE. J lost 3 bases, V lost 2 bases, and 6 bases had no gene match.

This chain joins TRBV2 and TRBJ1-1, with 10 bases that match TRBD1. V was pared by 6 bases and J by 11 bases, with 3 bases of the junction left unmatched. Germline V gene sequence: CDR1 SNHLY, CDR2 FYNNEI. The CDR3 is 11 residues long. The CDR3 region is CASRGQGEAFF. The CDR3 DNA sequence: TGTGCCAGCAGAGGACAGGGGGAGGCTTTCTTT.

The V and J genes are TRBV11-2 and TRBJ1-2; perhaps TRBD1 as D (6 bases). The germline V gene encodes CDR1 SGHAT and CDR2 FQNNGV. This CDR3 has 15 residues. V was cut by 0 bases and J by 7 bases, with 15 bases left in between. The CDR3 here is CASSLDHTGRGGYTF. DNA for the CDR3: TGTGCCAGCAGCTTAGATCACACAGGGCGCGGTGGCTACACCTTC.

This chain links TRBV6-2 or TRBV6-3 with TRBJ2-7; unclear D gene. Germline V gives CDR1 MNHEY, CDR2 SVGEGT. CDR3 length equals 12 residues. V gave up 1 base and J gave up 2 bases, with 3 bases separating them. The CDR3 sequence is CASSYFTYEQYF. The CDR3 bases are TGTGCCAGCAGTTACTTTACCTACGAGCAGTACTTC.

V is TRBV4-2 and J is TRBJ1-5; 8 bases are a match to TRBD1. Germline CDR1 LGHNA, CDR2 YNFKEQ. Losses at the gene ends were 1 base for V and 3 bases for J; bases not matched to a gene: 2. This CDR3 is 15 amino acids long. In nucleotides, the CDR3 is TGTGCCAGCAGCCAAGCGGACAGGGCCAATCAGCCCCAGCATTTT. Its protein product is CASSQADRANQPQHF.

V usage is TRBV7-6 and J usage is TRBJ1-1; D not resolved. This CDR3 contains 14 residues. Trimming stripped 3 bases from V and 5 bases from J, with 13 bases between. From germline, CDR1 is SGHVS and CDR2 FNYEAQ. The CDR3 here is CASSFRELETEAFF. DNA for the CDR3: TGTGCCAGCAGCTTCCGGGAGTTGGAAACTGAAGCTTTCTTT.